The 14 T cell receptor beta chains below come from one sample, sequenced in a study of blood T cell repertoires in COVID-19. Only in-frame clones appear in the TCRdb table, and some are missing; sequencing was by immunoSEQ multiplex PCR. The sample lists around 300,000 clones, around nine tenths occurring once. Material: peripheral blood. The receptors were gathered from a man aged 50 to 59 with active or convalescent COVID-19.

The rearrangement links TRBV30 to TRBJ1-5, with TRBD1 matching 7 bases. The length of the CDR3 is 13 residues. The J segment lost 5 bases and the V segment lost 2 bases, leaving 3 bases of the junction unmatched. Germline V gene data show CDR1 as GTSNPN and CDR2 as SVGIG (reference sequence). For the CDR3, the DNA is TGTGCCTGGAGTAGACAGGGCCATCAGCCCCAGCATTTT. It yields the protein CAWSRQGHQPQHF.

In regard to this clone: A read error may produce the germline difference seen at one junction end. The genes are TRBV11-2 and TRBJ2-1, with a possible D match to TRBD1 (5 bases). This CDR3 comprises 13 residues. Germline V gene data show CDR1 as SGHAT and CDR2 as FQNNGV. The CDR3 DNA reads as TGTGCCAGCAGCTTAGGCGTTGACAGAGAGCCGTTCTTC. Its translation: CASSLGVDREPFF.

V is TRBV2 and J is TRBJ2-7; D possibly corresponds to TRBD2 (6 bases). CDR1 is SNHLY and CDR2 is FYNNEI in the germline V gene. V lost 3 bases and J 0 bases, leaving 15 bases between the germline ends. This CDR3 spans 16 amino acids. The CDR3 spells CASSDSYGGDSYEQYF. The CDR3 DNA follows: TGTGCCAGCAGTGATTCTTATGGCGGGGACTCCTACGAGCAGTACTTC.

The CDR3 DNA follows: TGCAGCGTTGATGGACTAGCGTCAGATACGCAGTATTTT. It is translated as CSVDGLASDTQYF. The chain has TRBV29-1 and TRBJ2-3; 9 bases map to TRBD2. Germline V gene data show CDR1 as SQVTM and CDR2 as ANQGSEA. The CDR3 contains 13 residues. V was pared by 3 bases and J by 4 bases, with 2 bases of the junction left unmatched.

The chain links TRBV28 to TRBJ1-2; D is perhaps TRBD1 (5 bases). The V gene lost 5 bases and the J gene lost 3 bases, with 13 bases spanning the gap. This CDR3 is 14 amino acids long. CDR1 and CDR2 (germline): MDHEN, SYDVKM. The CDR3 spells CASSPGGGYYGYTF. The CDR3 coding sequence is TGTGCCAGCAGTCCCGGGGGAGGGTACTATGGCTACACCTTC.

V gene TRBV21-1 combines with J gene TRBJ1-6; the table's D call TRBD1 went unverified against the DNA. TRBV21-1 constitutes a pseudogene. The CDR3 totals 16 residues. The CDR3 DNA follows: TGTGCCAGCAGCGAATACAGGGGGCAGGGCAATTCACCCCTCCACTTT. Translation: CASSEYRGQGNSPLHF.

The chain recombines TRBV5-4 with TRBJ2-5, with 16 bases identical to TRBD2. The CDR3 has 17 amino acids. Germline V CDR1 and CDR2: SGHNT, YYREEE (reference sequence). V was clipped by 1 base and J by 5 bases; unmatched bases: 5. The DNA of the CDR3 is TGTGCCAGCAGCTTGTGGAAGGGACTAGCGGGGGGGGAGACCCAGTACTTC. It translates to CASSLWKGLAGGETQYF.

This sequence joins TRBV19 and TRBJ1-1; D is undetermined. There are 12 residues in the CDR3. Trimming left V 5 bases short and J 0 bases short, with 4 bases between. CDR1 and CDR2 (germline): LNHDA, SQIVND (reference sequence). The CDR3 region has the DNA TGTGCCAGTAGTCTCTTGAACACTGAAGCTTTCTTT. It specifies CASSLLNTEAFF. Full variable domain (missing parts from reference TRBV19 and TRBJ1-1): DGGITQSPKYLFRKEGQNVTLSCEQNLNHDAMYWYRQDPGQGLRLIYYSQIVNDFQKGDIAEGYSVSREKKESFPLTVTSAQKNPTAFYLCASSLLNTEAFFGQGTRLTVV.

The chain couples TRBV29-1 to TRBJ1-2; D remains unclear. Per the germline V gene, CDR1 is SQVTM and CDR2 is ANQGSEA. The CDR3 spans 12 residues. Trimming took 7 bases from V and 4 from J, leaving 13 bases between them. For the CDR3, the DNA is TGCAGCGCCCAGCGGAATTCCTATGGCTACACCTTC. Residues: CSAQRNSYGYTF.

This clone was counted only a few times. The chain joins TRBV5-6 to TRBJ2-7; possible D gene TRBD2, 5 bases. This CDR3 has 15 amino acids. V was shortened by 0 bases and J by 5 bases, with 15 bases between the two germline ends. CDR1 and CDR2 from the germline V gene are SGHDT and YYEEEE. CDR3 region: CASSLAGSGSHEQYF. CDR3 coding DNA: TGTGCCAGCAGCTTGGCCGGTTCGGGGTCCCACGAGCAGTACTTC.

The chain links TRBV18 to TRBJ2-2; TRBD2 might be the D (5 bases). The CDR3 is made up of 16 amino acids. In germline, CDR1 is KGHSH, CDR2 LQKENI. V shed 1 base and J shed 3 bases, with 12 bases lying between them. CDR3 coding DNA: TGTGCCAGCTCACCACTACGAGGGCCGGACACCGGGGAGCTGTTTTTT. This sequence encodes CASSPLRGPDTGELFF.

J is TRBJ2-5 and V is TRBV5-5; D is ambiguous. The CDR3 is 13 residues long. Trimming stripped 5 bases from V and 1 base from J, with 9 bases between. CDR1 SGHKS and CDR2 YYEKEE come from the germline V gene (reference sequence). In DNA form, the CDR3 reads TGTGCCAGCAGTCCTCAGGTCCAAGAGACCCAGTACTTC. This sequence encodes CASSPQVQETQYF.

The V call is TRBV7-9, the J call TRBJ1-2; no reliable D call. The CDR3 loop spans 14 amino acids. V was trimmed by 7 bases and J by 4 bases, leaving 16 bases between them. Per the germline V gene, CDR1 is SEHNR and CDR2 is FQNEAQ (reference sequence). CDR3 protein: CASTTREYGYGYTF. CDR3 nucleotides: TGTGCCAGCACCACTCGGGAATACGGCTATGGCTACACCTTC.

This clone was detected once. J is TRBJ1-3 and V is TRBV28, with 8 bases aligning to TRBD1. CDR3 length: 13 residues. Trimming cost V 4 bases and J 6 bases; bases outside gene matches: 2. Germline assignment: CDR1 MDHEN and CDR2 SYDVKM. For the CDR3, the DNA is TGTGCCAGCAGTTCAGGGGGCGAAAACACCATATATTTT. The encoded protein is CASSSGGENTIYF.